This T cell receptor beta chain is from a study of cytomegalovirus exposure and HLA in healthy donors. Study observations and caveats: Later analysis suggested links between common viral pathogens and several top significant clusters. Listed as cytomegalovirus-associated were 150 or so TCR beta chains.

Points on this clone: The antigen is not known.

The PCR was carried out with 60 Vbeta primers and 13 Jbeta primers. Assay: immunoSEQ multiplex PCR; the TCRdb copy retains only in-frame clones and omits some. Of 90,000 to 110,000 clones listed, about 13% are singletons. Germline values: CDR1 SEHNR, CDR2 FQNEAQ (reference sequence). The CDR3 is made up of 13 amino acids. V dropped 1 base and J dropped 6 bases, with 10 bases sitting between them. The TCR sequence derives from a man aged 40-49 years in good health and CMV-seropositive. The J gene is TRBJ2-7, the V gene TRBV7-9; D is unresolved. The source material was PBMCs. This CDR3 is CASSLGQAGEQYF. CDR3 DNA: TGTGCCAGCAGCTTAGGGCAGGCCGGCGAGCAGTACTTC. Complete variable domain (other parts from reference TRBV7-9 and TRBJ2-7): DTGVSQNPRHKITKRGQNVTFRCDPISEHNRLYWYRQTLGQGPEFLTYFQNEAQLEKSRLLSDRFSAERPKGSFSTLEIQRTEQGDSAMYLCASSLGQAGEQYFGPGTRLTVT.